The present T cell receptor (beta chain) was sequenced within a study of naive and memory T cell subsets. CDR3 size: 13 residues. Germline V gives CDR1 MNHEY, CDR2 SVGEGT. V trimming: 4 bases; J trimming: 8 bases; junction bases outside the gene matches: 7. Regarding the study as a whole: Activation and differentiation may alter RNA-based TCR counts. Naive repertoires, especially CD8, held a few larger clonotypes, possibly memory cells re-expressing CD45RA.

This clonotype was counted only a few times. Its cognate antigen is unknown. An equimolar mix of two oligonucleotides served as the beta constant-region primer for TRBC1 and TRBC2. Nested alpha and beta constant-region primers with the SP2 primer drove four PCR rounds on ligated cDNA. An oligonucleotide with the SP2 primer and a 12-nucleotide UMI was ligated to the cDNA 3' end. TCRdb recomputed calls from the UMI-ligation and nested PCR reads with MiXCR, one row per CDR3 protein. Here the sample spans approximately 140,000 distinct CDR3 sequences, 15% to 25% being singletons. The sequence derives from a human donor in good health. The genes are TRBV6-2 or TRBV6-3 and TRBJ1-1; the match to TRBD1 covers 7 bases. The sequencing sample was made of naive CD8+ T cells from blood. The CDR3 region is CASSSGQLVEAFF. The CDR3 DNA is TGTGCCAGCAGTTCGGGACAGCTTGTGGAAGCTTTCTTT.